Listed below are T cell receptor beta chains from one sample, sequenced in a study of shared clonotypes between healthy human individuals. Sequencing used immunoSEQ multiplex PCR; TCRdb keeps in-frame clones, though not all of them. The sample carries about 530,000 clones, about 96% recorded once. The specimen was naive CD4+ T cells sorted from blood. Every receptor here comes from a woman aged 25 to 39 in good health. Each CDR3 is given with its conserved first and last residue. D genes are given only for firm matches.

V gene: TRBV18
D gene: TRBD1
J gene: TRBJ1-2
CDR3 protein: CASSPLGQGDDYGYTF

V gene: TRBV28
D gene: TRBD1
J gene: TRBJ1-5
CDR3 protein: CASSLHRDRDYSNQPQHF

V gene: TRBV5-4
D gene: TRBD2
J gene: TRBJ2-5
CDR3 protein: CASNLGREAGEQYF

V gene: TRBV6-7
D gene: NA
J gene: TRBJ2-1
CDR3 protein: CASSYSIELRNEQFF

V gene: TRBV28
D gene: NA
J gene: NA
CDR3 protein: CASCTGYNSYEQYF

V gene: TRBV18
D gene: NA
J gene: TRBJ2-1
CDR3 protein: CASSLLGRSSYNEQFF

V gene: TRBV14
D gene: NA
J gene: TRBJ2-1
CDR3 protein: CASSRDSIYNDEQFF

V gene: TRBV19
D gene: TRBD2
J gene: TRBJ2-3
CDR3 protein: CASSFSGVPTDTQYF

V gene: TRBV6-1
D gene: NA
J gene: TRBJ1-2
CDR3 protein: CASSDPEPNGYTF

V gene: TRBV7-2
D gene: TRBD2
J gene: TRBJ2-2
CDR3 protein: CASSFTSGSRTGELFF

V gene: TRBV30
D gene: NA
J gene: TRBJ2-7
CDR3 protein: CAWTRRFSYEQYF

V gene: TRBV7-8
D gene: NA
J gene: TRBJ2-6
CDR3 protein: CASSRNSGANVLTF

V gene: TRBV28
D gene: NA
J gene: TRBJ1-5
CDR3 protein: CASSLWGQPQHF

V gene: TRBV5-1
D gene: TRBD2
J gene: TRBJ2-1
CDR3 protein: CASSRTSGDNEQFF

V gene: TRBV28
D gene: NA
J gene: TRBJ2-2
CDR3 protein: CASNKGTKDAGELFF

V gene: TRBV27
D gene: TRBD2
J gene: TRBJ2-5
CDR3 protein: CASSPEANFGGRTSQYF